This T cell receptor beta chain came from a study of blood T cell repertoires in COVID-19. The overall study: The United States, Italy and Spain were the sources of the acute and convalescent COVID-19 samples.

The V end was cut by 4 bases, the J end by 4 bases, with 17 bases between. The CDR3 consists of 15 residues. Per the germline V gene, CDR1 is SGHNT and CDR2 is YYREEE (reference sequence). Measured with immunoSEQ multiplex PCR; TCRdb has only the in-frame clones, and not every one. The sample includes roughly 220,000 clones, 80% seen only once; the top ten take 3.5% to 5.5%. J is TRBJ2-5 and V is TRBV5-4; D might be TRBD2 (6 bases). The receptor was derived from a man aged 25-45 years with acute COVID-19. Sample: PBMCs or T cells enriched from blood (not recorded which). CDR3 residues: CASSIRDAGPETQYF. As DNA, the CDR3 is TGTGCCAGCAGCATACGGGACGCGGGGCCAGAGACCCAGTACTTC.